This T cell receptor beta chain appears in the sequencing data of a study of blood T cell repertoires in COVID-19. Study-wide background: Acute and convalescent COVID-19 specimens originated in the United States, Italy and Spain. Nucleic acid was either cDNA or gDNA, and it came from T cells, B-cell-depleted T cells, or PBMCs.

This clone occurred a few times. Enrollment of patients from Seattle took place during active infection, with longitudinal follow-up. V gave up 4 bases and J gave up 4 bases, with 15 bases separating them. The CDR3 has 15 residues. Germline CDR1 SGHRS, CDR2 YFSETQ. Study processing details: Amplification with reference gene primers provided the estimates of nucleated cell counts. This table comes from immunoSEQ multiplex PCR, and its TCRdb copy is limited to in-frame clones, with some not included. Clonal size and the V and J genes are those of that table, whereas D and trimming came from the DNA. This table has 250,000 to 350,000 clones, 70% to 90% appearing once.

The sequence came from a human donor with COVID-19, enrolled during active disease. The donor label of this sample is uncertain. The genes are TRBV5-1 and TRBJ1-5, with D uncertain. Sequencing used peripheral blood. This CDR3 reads CASSLSGTENQPQHF. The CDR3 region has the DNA TGCGCCAGCAGCCTGTCGGGAACAGAAAATCAGCCCCAGCATTTT.